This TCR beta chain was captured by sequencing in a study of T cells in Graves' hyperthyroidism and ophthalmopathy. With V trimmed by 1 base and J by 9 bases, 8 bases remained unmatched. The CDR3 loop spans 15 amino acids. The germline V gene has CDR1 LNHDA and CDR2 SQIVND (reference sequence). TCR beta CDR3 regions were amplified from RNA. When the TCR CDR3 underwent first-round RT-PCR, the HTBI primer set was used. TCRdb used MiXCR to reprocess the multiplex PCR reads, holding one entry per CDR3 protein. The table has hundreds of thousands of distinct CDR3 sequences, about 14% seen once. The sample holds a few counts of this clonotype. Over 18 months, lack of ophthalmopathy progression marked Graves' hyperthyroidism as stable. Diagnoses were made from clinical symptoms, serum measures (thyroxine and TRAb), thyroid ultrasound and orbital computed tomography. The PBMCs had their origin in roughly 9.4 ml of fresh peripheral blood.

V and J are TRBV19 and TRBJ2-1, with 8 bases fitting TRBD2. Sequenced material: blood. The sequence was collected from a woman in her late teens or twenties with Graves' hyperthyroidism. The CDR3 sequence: CASSIAGTRQFEQFF. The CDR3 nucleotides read TGTGCCAGTAGTATAGCTGGGACTAGACAATTTGAGCAGTTCTTC.